This TCR beta chain emerged from a study of identifying expanded T cells in peripheral blood. Collection occurred without any documented infections or immune events in donors. This table comes from immunoSEQ multiplex PCR, and its TCRdb copy is limited to in-frame clones, with some not included. The sample shows roughly 100,000 clones, 80% to 90% of them seen only once. Study-level findings and limits: Across healthy donors, higher total template counts meant significantly greater approximately two-week count variance.

Details on this clone: No antigen is known for it.

This sequence originates from a person aged 18 to 75 in good health. The specimen was blood.

CDR3 region: CASSPTHGTSGQETQYF. In nucleotides, the CDR3 is TGTGCCAGCTCACCAACACACGGGACTAGCGGCCAAGAGACCCAGTACTTC. The chain carries TRBV18 and TRBJ2-5, with 11 nucleotides matching TRBD2. Trimming took 2 bases from V and 1 from J; bases not matched to a gene: 6. Germline V gene sequence: CDR1 KGHSH, CDR2 LQKENI. The CDR3 sequence is 17 residues long.